Listed below are T cell receptor beta chains from one sample, sequenced in a study of blood T cell repertoires in COVID-19. Repertoires were generated with immunoSEQ multiplex PCR, while TCRdb's copy carries only in-frame clones and drops some. The table has around 94,000 clones, around 87% seen once; the top ten hold about 3%. Sequencing input: peripheral blood. Source of these receptors: a man over 45 with active or convalescent COVID-19. CDR3s include the opening cysteine and the closing phenylalanine or tryptophan. The D gene is left open where the match is weak. A row's size may be missing; if present it is once, few, many or a size class.

clone_size j_call v_call d_call cdr3_nt cdr3_aa
. TRBJ1-4 TRBV6-5 TRBD1 TGTGCCAGCAGTTCCCCCGGGCAGGGGGCAAGTGAAAAACTGTTTTTT CASSSPGQGASEKLFF
. TRBJ1-1 TRBV29-1 . TGCAGCGTTGATATCCAGGGTCAGACTGAAGCTTTCTTT CSVDIQGQTEAFF
. TRBJ2-5 TRBV7-2 TRBD2 TGTGCCAGCAGCTTAGATGGCGGGGGGCCGTTAACCCAGTACTTC CASSLDGGGPLTQYF
. TRBJ2-5 TRBV5-8 TRBD2 TGTGCCAGCAGCTTAGCGGGGGGGTACCAAGAGACCCAGTACTTC CASSLAGGYQETQYF
. TRBJ2-3 TRBV29-1 TRBD1 TGCAGCGCCAACCCAGGGGGAGGCACAGATACGCAGTATTTT CSANPGGGTDTQYF
once TRBJ1-5 TRBV5-6 TRBD1 TGTGCCAGCAGTAGACAGGGACAATGGCCCCAGCATTTT CASSRQGQWPQHF
few TRBJ1-2 TRBV3-1/TRBV3-2 TRBD1 TGTGCCAGCAGCCAAGAGGGGACAGGGGACTATGGCTACACCTTC CASSQEGTGDYGYTF
. TRBJ1-1 TRBV6-5 TRBD1 TGTGCCAGCAGTTCGGACAGGGAGAGAACTGAAGCTTTCTTT CASSSDRERTEAFF
. TRBJ1-1 TRBV9 . TGTGCCAGCAGCGTACAAGGACAGTTTAACACTGAAGCTTTCTTT CASSVQGQFNTEAFF
. TRBJ2-2 TRBV5-6 . TGTGCCAGCAGCTTGGGGCTAGCTCACACCGGGGAGCTGTTTTTT CASSLGLAHTGELFF
. TRBJ2-5 TRBV10-1 . TGCGCCAGCAGTGAGTCGAGCCAGGGCGACGGAGAGACCCAGTACTTC CASSESSQGDGETQYF
. TRBJ2-3 TRBV4-3 TRBD2 TGCGCCAGCAGCCAGGTAGCGGGGGACGATACGCAGTATTTT CASSQVAGDDTQYF
once TRBJ2-1 TRBV7-2 TRBD2 TGTGCCAGCAGACCTGAGGGTAGCGGGGGGTATGAGCAGTTCTTC CASRPEGSGGYEQFF
. TRBJ1-1 TRBV25-1 TRBD1 TGTGCCAGCAGTGCCGTCATCGGGACAGGGGGTGACACTGAAGCTTTCTTT CASSAVIGTGGDTEAFF
few TRBJ1-3 TRBV2 . TGTGCCAGCACCCAGGGATCAGGAGGAAACACCATATATTTT CASTQGSGGNTIYF
. TRBJ1-6 TRBV3-1/TRBV3-2 TRBD1 TGTGCCAGCAGCCAACAGGGGGCGAGGAATTCACCCCTCCACTTT CASSQQGARNSPLHF
. TRBJ2-5 TRBV10-3 TRBD2 TGTGCCATCAGTGCGACTAGCGGGGAAGAGACCCAGTACTTC CAISATSGEETQYF
. TRBJ2-3 TRBV24-1 . TGTGCCACCAGTGACCGATGGAGAAGCACAGATACGCAGTATTTT CATSDRWRSTDTQYF
few TRBJ1-2 TRBV3-1/TRBV3-2 . TGTGCCAGCAGCCAAGAGGGAGGAAGGGAAAGGACCTTC CASSQEGGRERTF
few TRBJ2-1 TRBV24-1 . TGTGCCACCAGTGAACTGACAGACAATGAGCAGTTCTTC CATSELTDNEQFF
few TRBJ2-2 TRBV7-9 TRBD2 TGTGCCAGCAGCCACGAGGGACTAGCGGGGACGAACACCGGGGAGCTGTTTTTT CASSHEGLAGTNTGELFF
. TRBJ1-1 TRBV7-2 TRBD1 TGTGCCAGCAGCTTGAGACAGGGGGCAGTTGAAGCTTTCTTT CASSLRQGAVEAFF
. TRBJ2-2 TRBV4-1 . TGCGCCAGCAGCCAACCTTGGACAACCACCGGGGAGCTGTTTTTT CASSQPWTTTGELFF
once TRBJ2-5 TRBV6-2/TRBV6-3 TRBD2 TGTGCCAGCAGTTTCCTAGCGGGGGGGCCGGAAGAGACCCAGTACTTC CASSFLAGGPEETQYF
. TRBJ2-2 TRBV4-3 . TGCGCCAGCAGCCAAGATTGGGGGGCCGGGGAGCTGTTTTTT CASSQDWGAGELFF
. TRBJ1-1 TRBV7-6 . TGTGCCAGCAGCTTACAGGGCCCGATGAACACTGAAGCTTTCTTT CASSLQGPMNTEAFF
. TRBJ2-5 TRBV4-1 . TGCGCCAGCAGCCAAGTACTACAAGAGACCCAGTACTTC CASSQVLQETQYF
. TRBJ2-3 TRBV6-5 . TGTGCCAGCACCCCGGACGGGGGCACAGATACGCAGTATTTT CASTPDGGTDTQYF
. TRBJ2-7 TRBV9 TRBD1 TGTGCCAGCAGCGTAGATCAGGGGGCAAAGTACGAGCAGTACTTC CASSVDQGAKYEQYF
. TRBJ2-1 TRBV5-1 TRBD1 TGCGCCAGCAGTCCCGGGGGGACAGGGGACAATGAGCAGTTCTTC CASSPGGTGDNEQFF
. TRBJ1-1 TRBV27 . TGTGCCAGCAGTTTATCTCCACGATGGGGGGTTAACACTGAAGCTTTCTTT CASSLSPRWGVNTEAFF
. TRBJ2-2 TRBV5-1 TRBD2 TGCGCCAGCAGCTTGAGGACGGGGGGTAACACCGGGGAGCTGTTTTTT CASSLRTGGNTGELFF
few TRBJ1-1 TRBV12-3/TRBV12-4 . TGTGCCAGCAGTCAGACATTGAACACTGAAGCTTTCTTT CASSQTLNTEAFF
. TRBJ2-1 TRBV14 . TGTGCCAGCAGCCAAGGGGGGCCCTCCTACAATGAGCAGTTCTTC CASSQGGPSYNEQFF
once TRBJ1-2 TRBV30 . TGTGCCTGGATAGGGGGGGGAGACTATGGCTACACCTTC CAWIGGGDYGYTF
. TRBJ2-2 TRBV18 . TGTGCCAGCTCACCTGGGACACCCACCGGGGAGCTGTTTTTT CASSPGTPTGELFF
few TRBJ2-7 TRBV7-2 . TGTGCCAGCAGAGTGGACATCAGCTCCTACGAGCAGTACTTC CASRVDISSYEQYF
. TRBJ2-3 TRBV5-3 . TGTGCCAGAAGCTTGGGTCTCCTCCTAGAGAGGAAAGCAGATACGCAGTATTTT CARSLGLLLERKADTQYF
. TRBJ1-6 TRBV5-8 TRBD1 TGTGCCAGCAGCTTGGTAGGGGGACAGGTTAATTCACCCCTCCACTTT CASSLVGGQVNSPLHF
. TRBJ1-3 TRBV19 TRBD1 TGTGCCAGTAGTACCTCCGGGACAGCCTCTGGAAACACCATATATTTT CASSTSGTASGNTIYF
. TRBJ1-2 TRBV7-2 . TGTGCCAGCAGCTCACACCGGGAGAGTGGCTACACCTTC CASSSHRESGYTF
. TRBJ1-6 TRBV3-1/TRBV3-2 . TGTGCCAGCAGCCAAGGAACAGGCCTTTTGGCCCTCCACTTT CASSQGTGLLALHF
. TRBJ2-5 TRBV28 TRBD2 TGTGCCAGCAGTTCACTAGCGCGGTTATTCCAAGAGACCCAGTACTTC CASSSLARLFQETQYF
. TRBJ2-5 TRBV4-3 TRBD1 TGCGCCAGCAGCCCCGAAAGGGGCCGGGACAGGGGGCAAGAGACCCAGTACTTC CASSPERGRDRGQETQYF
. TRBJ2-7 TRBV7-5 . TGTGTCAGAAGCTTAGCGCGTCCCCCCTACGAGCAGTACTTC CVRSLARPPYEQYF
. TRBJ2-5 TRBV18 . TGTGCCAGCTCACCACCATCCGCCGGTGAGACCCAGTACTTC CASSPPSAGETQYF
. TRBJ2-3 TRBV2 TRBD2 TGTGCCAGCAGTGAAAGCGGGACGTACACAGATACGCAGTATTTT CASSESGTYTDTQYF
. TRBJ2-3 TRBV6-1 TRBD1 TGTGCCAGCAGTGCCGAACGTTACAGGGGGAGCACAGATACGCAGTATTTT CASSAERYRGSTDTQYF
. TRBJ2-1 TRBV19 TRBD1 TGTGCCAGTAGCACCGTCCAGGGGGACAATGAGCAGTTCTTC CASSTVQGDNEQFF
. TRBJ2-1 TRBV11-2 TRBD2 TGTGCCAGCAGCCAGAGACTAGCAGGTGAGCAGTTCTTC CASSQRLAGEQFF
once TRBJ1-6 TRBV27 TRBD1 TGTGCCAGCGGTGACAGGGGGCAAATGTCCTATAATTCACCCCTCCACTTT CASGDRGQMSYNSPLHF
. TRBJ2-2 TRBV10-3 TRBD1 TGTGCCATCAGTGAAGTGGGACAGCTCGCGAACGCCGGGGAGCTGTTTTTT CAISEVGQLANAGELFF
. TRBJ2-1 TRBV2 TRBD2 TGTGCCAGCAGTGACCCTAGCGGGGGGATCAATGAGCAGTTCTTC CASSDPSGGINEQFF
. TRBJ2-5 TRBV28 . TGTGCCAGCAGTTTGGGGGGTTTGGAGACCCAGTACTTC CASSLGGLETQYF